The 16 T cell receptor beta chains below come from one sample, sequenced in a study of naive and memory T cell subsets. An equimolar mix of two oligonucleotides served as the beta constant-region primer for TRBC1 and TRBC2. Ligated cDNA was amplified by four rounds of PCR with nested alpha and beta constant-region primers and SP2. Each CDR3 protein gets one entry after TCRdb re-called the UMI-ligation and nested PCR reads with MiXCR. The sample has 95,000 to 150,000 distinct CDR3 sequences, about 36% seen once. Material for sequencing was central memory CD4+ T cells from blood. The receptors shown here come from a human donor in good health.

This chain connects TRBV9 to TRBJ2-6; D is ambiguous. CDR1 SGDLS and CDR2 YYNGEE come from the germline V gene. The CDR3 runs 18 residues. V lost 3 bases, J lost 0 bases, and 16 bases lay in between. CDR3 sequence: CASSGGLRRSSGANVLTF. CDR3 sequence (DNA): TGTGCCAGCAGCGGGGGTTTGAGGCGTAGCTCTGGGGCCAACGTCCTGACTTTC.

This clonotype has a handful of counts. This chain uses TRBV6-2 or TRBV6-3 with TRBJ2-1, with 9 bases lining up with TRBD2. The CDR3 sequence is 14 residues long. CDR1 and CDR2 from the germline V gene are MNHEY and SVGEGT. The ends lost 8 bases at V and 7 bases at J; junction bases unmatched: 9. The CDR3, as DNA: TGTGCCAGCTTGGAGAGCGGGAGGAGGAATGAGCAGTTCTTC. This sequence encodes CASLESGRRNEQFF.

This clonotype is classed as medium-sized. V gene TRBV11-2 combines with J gene TRBJ2-2; tentative D call: TRBD2 (5 bases). The ends were cut back, 5 bases at V and 6 bases at J, with 16 bases in the middle. The CDR3 is 15 amino acids. CDR1 and CDR2 (germline): SGHAT, FQNNGV. CDR3 coding DNA: TGTGCCAGCAGCCCGGGCCAGAGGGCCCCCGGGGAGCTGTTTTTT. It is translated as CASSPGQRAPGELFF.

The rearrangement uses TRBV29-1 and TRBJ2-1; D tentatively reads TRBD1 or TRBD2 (6 bases each). V was pared by 5 bases and J by 10 bases, with 21 bases between. Germline loops: CDR1 SQVTM, CDR2 ANQGSEA. CDR3 length equals 14 residues. The CDR3 protein is CSVHGGQRGSEQFF. The DNA of the CDR3 is TGCAGCGTTCACGGGGGCCAGAGAGGGAGCGAGCAGTTCTTC.

CDR3 bases: TGTGCCAGTAGCGATCGGACTAGCGGGACCACAGATACGCAGTATTTT. Translation: CASSDRTSGTTDTQYF. The chain recombines TRBV19 with TRBJ2-3; 12 nucleotides match TRBD2. CDR3 length: 16 residues. Per germline, CDR1 LNHDA and CDR2 SQIVND (reference sequence). Trimming at V came to 6 bases and at J to 2 bases, leaving 6 bases not matched to a gene.

This clonotype appeared a few times. J is TRBJ1-5 and V is TRBV28, with no clear D. Trimming pared 7 bases from V and 1 base from J, leaving 23 bases between. Germline assignment: CDR1 MDHEN and CDR2 SYDVKM. The CDR3 loop spans 18 amino acids. The CDR3 DNA sequence: TGTGCCAGCAACCTCCCGGACGGCACTTCATCGAGCAATCAGCCCCAGCATTTT. Its translation is CASNLPDGTSSSNQPQHF.

This clonotype was seen only a few times. The J gene is TRBJ2-3, the V gene TRBV18, with D perhaps being TRBD1 or TRBD2 (5 bases each). Germline CDR1 is KGHSH and CDR2 is LQKENI. Trimming removed 4 bases from V and 0 bases from J, with 11 bases in between. The CDR3 sequence is 15 residues long. For the CDR3, the DNA is TGTGCCAGCTCACTAGGGACGTCTAGCACAGATACGCAGTATTTT. It encodes CASSLGTSSTDTQYF.

The rearrangement joins TRBV7-2 to TRBJ2-2, with D perhaps matching TRBD2 (5 bases). CDR1 and CDR2 from the germline V gene are SGHTA and FQGNSA. The CDR3 loop spans 16 amino acids. Trimming shortened V by 5 bases and J by 1 base, and 14 bases separated the two germline ends. The CDR3 DNA reads TGTGCCAGCAGCGAGACACTAGTTTTGAACACCGGGGAGCTGTTTTTT. Its translation: CASSETLVLNTGELFF.

A word on this clonotype: No conserved phenylalanine or tryptophan is present at the end of the CDR3, so a read error is the likely explanation. The chain recombines TRBV11-2 with TRBJ2-3; D remains unclear. There are 17 residues in the CDR3. With 4 bases removed from V and 2 bases from J, the gap between germline ends came to 19 bases. Germline assignment: CDR1 SGHAT and CDR2 FQNNGV. The CDR3: CASSYHLRNKYTDTQYL. CDR3 DNA: TGTGCCAGCAGCTACCATTTGCGGAACAAATACACAGATACGCAGTATCTT.

V usage is TRBV6-5 and J usage is TRBJ1-6; 8 nucleotides match TRBD1. The CDR3 runs 14 residues. Germline V gives CDR1 MNHEY, CDR2 SVGAGI. The trim removed 6 bases at V and 9 bases at J, leaving 7 bases unmatched. DNA of the CDR3: TGTGCCAGCAGGCCGGGACAGGCCCCTTCACCCCTCCACTTT. Protein sequence: CASRPGQAPSPLHF.

J is TRBJ1-5 and V is TRBV28; possible D gene TRBD1, 5 bases. The CDR3 is made up of 15 amino acids. Trimming removed 6 bases at V and 0 bases at J, with 12 bases between. Germline V lookup: CDR1 MDHEN, CDR2 SYDVKM. The CDR3 sequence: CASSRRGGSNQPQHF. The CDR3 nucleotides are TGTGCCAGCAGCCGCCGTGGGGGTAGCAATCAGCCCCAGCATTTT.

This chain uses TRBV29-1 with TRBJ1-1; TRBD1 might be the D (5 bases). Germline CDR1 and CDR2: SQVTM and ANQGSEA. This CDR3 contains 13 residues. V shed 3 bases and J shed 9 bases, with 17 bases lying between them. The CDR3, as DNA: TGCAGCGTTGAGGAGGGTCGGGGGAGTAAAGCTTTCTTT. Residues: CSVEEGRGSKAFF.

This clonotype has only a few counts. This chain uses TRBV7-2 with TRBJ1-4; 10 bases are a match to TRBD1. In germline, CDR1 is SGHTA, CDR2 FQGNSA. The CDR3 consists of 17 residues. Trimming removed 5 bases from V and 3 bases from J; junction bases left unmatched: 9. The CDR3 nucleotides read TGTGCCAGCAGCCAGGGGAGGACAGGGGGACCTAATGAAAAACTGTTTTTT. As protein: CASSQGRTGGPNEKLFF.

This clonotype was detected a few times. This chain joins TRBV19 and TRBJ1-5; tentative D call: TRBD1 (5 bases). Germline V gene lookup returns CDR1 LNHDA and CDR2 SQIVND (reference sequence). Deletions cut 8 bases from V and 7 bases from J, with 15 bases between. The CDR3 sequence is 13 residues long. CDR3 protein: CASLGWGLQPQHF. In nucleotides, the CDR3 is TGTGCCAGTTTAGGTTGGGGGTTGCAGCCCCAGCATTTT.

This clonotype was recorded a few times. The chain uses TRBV20-1 and TRBJ2-7, with TRBD1 matching 12 bases. This CDR3 spans 15 amino acids. The germline V gene encodes CDR1 DFQATT and CDR2 SNEGSKA (reference sequence). V trimming: 0 bases; J trimming: 4 bases; junction bases outside the gene matches: 4. The CDR3 bases are TGCAGTGCTAGAGAAGGGACAGGGGGCACGTACGAGCAGTACTTC. It encodes CSAREGTGGTYEQYF.

The chain carries TRBV28 and TRBJ2-4; 11 bases align to TRBD2. Germline loops: CDR1 MDHEN, CDR2 SYDVKM. J gave up 2 bases and V 6 bases, and 6 bases lay outside the gene matches. This CDR3 comprises 16 residues. Here the CDR3 DNA reads TGTGCCAGCAGCTCAGGACTAGCGGGTTCCAAAAACATTCAGTACTTC. Protein: CASSSGLAGSKNIQYF.